This T cell receptor (beta chain) was captured by sequencing in a study of breast tumors, draining lymph nodes, adjacent tissues (TCRdb year 2016). The study in broad terms: Breast cancer patients provided tumor, adjacent nontumor tissue and axillary lymph nodes, and the study compared the TCR beta repertoires across these three sources. In human breast cancer, the study set out to assess how tumor, surrounding tissue and draining lymph node repertoires relate to one another and whether T cells might be exchanged between them. The full study reports these points: The similarity between tumor and nontumor tissue repertoires was significantly greater in luminal-like breast cancer than in basal-like breast cancer. The conclusion that tumor T cells originate in lymph nodes was presented as consistent with a hypothesis rather than as directly demonstrated. Tumor T-cell repertoires showed less diversity than lymph node repertoires and more diversity than nontumor tissue repertoires, and tumor T-cell repertoires showed preferential V and J gene usage. The data were considered consistent with most tumor T cells being derived from the lymph node and subsequently expanding within tumor tissue.

The lymph node samples were taken from the axillary draining lymph nodes of breast cancer patients. This clonotype was seen repeatedly, ten times or more. The specificity of this receptor is unknown. The input lacks base qualities; no much larger clone sits a single base away. Sequencer: Illumina HiSeq 2000. Multiplex PCR amplification was used to build the TCR beta chain libraries. High-throughput sequencing was used to analyze the amplified TCR beta chain products. TCRdb redid the processing of the public reads, applying fastp at Q25 and MiXCR, and retained in-frame beta chains. Entries that share a CDR3 protein sequence are merged under the most common genes and DNA. This sample comprises 130,000 or so distinct CDR3 sequences, 21% of them detected only once. Roughly 2.4% of the sample belongs to the ten largest clones. V is pruned by 6 bases and J by 8 bases, leaving 8 bases of the junction without a gene match. Counted from cysteine to phenylalanine, this CDR3 has 14 amino acids. This entry keeps only the CDR3 DNA: 42 bases, framed from base 1. The germline V gene supplies CDR1 SGHRS and CDR2 YFSETQ.

The source is a female donor with breast cancer. Some clones in this sample may be carry-over from other donors' samples. The rearrangement combines TRBV5-1 with TRBJ2-1; the junction holds 10 bases that match TRBD1. The specimen was axillary lymph node tissue. For the CDR3, the sequence is CASNRDRGEDEQFF. The nucleotide sequence reads TGCGCCAGCAACCGGGACAGGGGAGAAGATGAGCAGTTCTTC.